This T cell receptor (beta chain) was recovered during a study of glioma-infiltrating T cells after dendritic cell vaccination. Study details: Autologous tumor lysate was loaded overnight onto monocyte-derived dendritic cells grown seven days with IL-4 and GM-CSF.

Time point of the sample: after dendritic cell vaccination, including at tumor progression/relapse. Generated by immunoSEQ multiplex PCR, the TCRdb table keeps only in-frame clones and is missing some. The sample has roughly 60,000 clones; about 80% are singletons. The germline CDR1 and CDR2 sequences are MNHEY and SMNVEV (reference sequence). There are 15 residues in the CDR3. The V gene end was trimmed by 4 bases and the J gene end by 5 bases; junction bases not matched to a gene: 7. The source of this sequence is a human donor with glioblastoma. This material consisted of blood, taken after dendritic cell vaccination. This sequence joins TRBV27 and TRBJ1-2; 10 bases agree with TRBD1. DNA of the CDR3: TGTGCCAGCAGTTACGCCGGGACAGGGGATTATGGCTACACCTTC. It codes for CASSYAGTGDYGYTF.